The 19 T cell receptor beta chains listed next were all sequenced from one sample in a study of T cell responses to AZD1222 COVID-19 vaccine. Some clones are missing from TCRdb's copy, which holds only in-frame ones; the method was immunoSEQ multiplex PCR. The sample contains 100,000 or so clones, roughly 88% of which appear only once. The sequences come from peripheral blood, collected on day 0 of AZD1222 vaccination. These TCRs come from an adult in good health.

The gene calls are TRBV19 and TRBJ1-6; 9 positions agree with TRBD1. The germline V gene encodes CDR1 LNHDA and CDR2 SQIVND (reference sequence). The CDR3 length is 16 residues. V dropped 4 bases and J dropped 7; count of bases not matched to a gene: 8. This CDR3 reads CASSTRTGAGNSPLHF. In nucleotides, the CDR3 is TGTGCCAGTAGTACCCGGACAGGGGCCGGGAATTCACCCCTCCACTTT.

The V gene is TRBV19, the J gene TRBJ2-3, with 8 bases that match TRBD1. The germline gives CDR1 LNHDA, CDR2 SQIVND (reference sequence). This CDR3 comprises 16 residues. With 2 bases clipped from V and 3 bases from J, the junction kept 7 bases outside the gene matches. The CDR3 nucleotides read TGTGCCAGTAGTATAAGTCAGGGGGCCGGAACAGATACGCAGTATTTT. It specifies CASSISQGAGTDTQYF.

V is TRBV9 and J is TRBJ2-3; a weak D match, TRBD1 (5 bases). In germline, CDR1 is SGDLS, CDR2 YYNGEE. The germline V and J ends were trimmed by 2 bases and 4 bases, with 11 bases remaining between them. The CDR3 length is 14 residues. CDR3 bases: TGTGCCAGCAGCGTCAGGGCGGTGGCAGATACGCAGTATTTT. The encoded protein is CASSVRAVADTQYF.

The chain recombines TRBV6-1 with TRBJ1-2; a weak D match, TRBD1 (5 bases). The germline CDR1 and CDR2 sequences are MNHNS and SASEGT. The CDR3 is 13 amino acids. Trimming took 1 base from V and 4 from J, leaving 7 bases between them. CDR3 DNA: TGTGCCAGCAGTGAAGAGACAGCCTATGGCTACACCTTC. Amino acid sequence: CASSEETAYGYTF.

The chain is built from TRBV6-6 and TRBJ1-1; D unresolved. The CDR3 runs 13 residues. V was cut by 11 bases and J by 0 bases, with 13 bases left in between. Germline V lookup: CDR1 MNHNY, CDR2 SVGAGI (reference sequence). The CDR3 region is CACYTLVNTEAFF. CDR3 sequence (DNA): TGTGCCTGCTACACTTTAGTGAACACTGAAGCTTTCTTT.

This chain joins TRBV9 and TRBJ1-1; D is undetermined. The V and J ends lost 4 bases and 2 bases respectively, with 9 bases between them. The germline V gene encodes CDR1 SGDLS and CDR2 YYNGEE. The CDR3 sequence is 13 residues long. The CDR3 loop is CASSTKPNTEAFF. In DNA, the CDR3 is TGTGCCAGCAGCACGAAACCTAACACTGAAGCTTTCTTT. The whole variable domain, filled in from reference TRBV9 and TRBJ1-1, reads DSGVTQTPKHLITATGQRVTLRCSPRSGDLSVYWYQQSLDQGLQFLIQYYNGEERAKGNILERFSAQQFPDLHSELNLSSLELGDSALYFCASSTKPNTEAFFGQGTRLTVV.

This chain links TRBV27 with TRBJ2-1; TRBD2 aligns across 7 bases. The length of the CDR3 is 13 residues. CDR1 is MNHEY, CDR2 SMNVEV, per germline (reference sequence). The ends lost 0 bases at V and 10 bases at J; junction bases unmatched: 3. CDR3 nucleotide sequence: TGTGCCAGCAGTTTATCCGGGAGGCAGGAGCAGTTCTTC. Its protein is CASSLSGRQEQFF.

As DNA, the CDR3 is TGTGCCAGCAGCTTAGGGGTTGGGGGACCTGAAGCTTTCTTT. This gives the protein CASSLGVGGPEAFF. This chain uses TRBV13 with TRBJ1-1, with D tentatively TRBD1 (5 bases). Germline V gene lookup returns CDR1 PRHDT and CDR2 FYEKMQ (reference sequence). The CDR3 totals 14 residues. V was trimmed by 0 bases and J by 6 bases, leaving 11 bases between them.

The genes are TRBV10-3 and TRBJ1-2; D is unclear. Germline CDR1 reads ENHRY; CDR2 reads SYGVKD. The CDR3 has 16 residues. V was clipped by 0 bases and J by 3 bases, with 14 bases between them. The CDR3 reads CAISESGTGRDYGYTF. The CDR3 region has the DNA TGTGCCATCAGTGAGTCGGGTACGGGAAGGGACTATGGCTACACCTTC.

The gene calls are TRBV9 and TRBJ2-3; TRBD1 is a possible D gene (5 bases). The CDR3 is made up of 14 amino acids. The germline V and J ends were trimmed by 0 bases and 2 bases, with 7 bases remaining between them. Germline-derived CDR1 and CDR2 are SGDLS and YYNGEE. CDR3 loop: CASSVAGNTDTQYF. The CDR3 DNA reads TGTGCCAGCAGCGTAGCAGGGAACACAGATACGCAGTATTTT.

The gene calls are TRBV19 and TRBJ1-2; no definite D call. Germline V gene sequence: CDR1 LNHDA, CDR2 SQIVND (reference sequence). V was clipped by 4 bases and J by 6 bases, with 6 bases between them. The CDR3 is 11 residues long. The CDR3 sequence is CASSRTDGYTF. In DNA form, the CDR3 reads TGTGCCAGTAGTAGGACTGATGGCTACACCTTC.

The V gene is TRBV11-2, the J gene TRBJ2-7; possibly TRBD1 or TRBD2 for D (5 bases each). The CDR3 is 14 amino acids. CDR1 is SGHAT, CDR2 FQNNGV, per germline. V gave up 4 bases and J gave up 3 bases, with 13 bases separating them. The DNA for the CDR3 is TGTGCCAGCAGCTCACCGGGACGGAGCTACGAGCAGTACTTC. Protein sequence: CASSSPGRSYEQYF. The full variable domain, in which reference TRBV11-2 and TRBJ2-7 provide the parts outside the CDR3, is EAGVAQSPRYKIIEKRQSVAFWCNPISGHATLYWYQQILGQGPKLLIQFQNNGVVDDSQLPKDRFSAERLKGVDSTLKIQPAKLEDSAVYLCASSSPGRSYEQYFGPGTRLTVT.

V usage is TRBV30 and J usage is TRBJ2-1, with D possibly being TRBD1 (5 bases). Per germline, CDR1 GTSNPN and CDR2 SVGIG (reference sequence). The CDR3 is 13 residues long. Trimming left V 4 bases short and J 5 bases short, with 12 bases between. CDR3 sequence reads: CAWNPDSNNEQFF. The CDR3 nucleotides read TGTGCCTGGAACCCAGACAGCAACAATGAGCAGTTCTTC.

V usage is TRBV2 and J usage is TRBJ1-2; 7 bases align to TRBD1. Germline CDR1 and CDR2: SNHLY and FYNNEI. There are 13 residues in the CDR3. V shed 6 bases, J shed 6 bases, and the junction held 7 bases outside the gene matches. The DNA of the CDR3 is TGTGCCAGCAGGGGGGACAGTACTCATGGCTACACCTTC. This encodes CASRGDSTHGYTF.

The chain recombines TRBV7-8 with TRBJ1-3; D perhaps matches TRBD1 (6 bases). The CDR3 covers 15 residues. V lost 1 base and J lost 6, with 13 bases in between. Germline CDR1 SGHVS, CDR2 FQNEAQ. The CDR3 DNA reads as TGTGCCAGCAGCTTAGTGGTGGGGGCCATAAACACCATATATTTT. It encodes CASSLVVGAINTIYF.

The genes are TRBV6-5 and TRBJ2-5; no definite D call. Germline V CDR1 and CDR2: MNHEY, SVGAGI. With 4 bases removed from V and 6 bases from J, the gap between germline ends came to 9 bases. There are 12 residues in the CDR3. The CDR3 sequence: CASSSTTKTQYF. CDR3 nucleotide sequence: TGTGCCAGCAGTTCTACCACGAAGACCCAGTACTTC.

In DNA form, the CDR3 reads TGTGCCAGCAGCCAAGGGCAGAGTAATAACTATGGCTACACCTTC. Translating it yields CASSQGQSNNYGYTF. The genes are TRBV3-1 (or the pseudogene TRBV3-2) and TRBJ1-2; D uncertain. Trimming left V 1 base short and J 1 base short, with 10 bases between. Germline CDR1 LGHDT, CDR2 YNNKEL (reference sequence). CDR3 size: 15 residues.

In this sample, this clone turned up a few times. The CDR3 sequence: CASSYLGGYEQYF. CDR3 DNA sequence: TGTGCCAGCAGCTATCTGGGCGGCTACGAGCAGTACTTC. This chain connects TRBV7-2 to TRBJ2-7, with D uncertain. The CDR3 covers 13 residues. Trimming took off 4 bases at V and 3 bases at J, with 10 bases between the two ends. The germline CDR1 and CDR2 sequences are SGHTA and FQGNSA.

V gene TRBV7-6 combines with J gene TRBJ2-3, with unresolved D. This CDR3 comprises 13 residues. Trimming shortened V by 5 bases and J by 0 bases, and 6 bases separated the two germline ends. Germline lookup yields CDR1 SGHVS and CDR2 FNYEAQ. DNA of the CDR3: TGTGCCAGCAGCGCGTTTAGCACAGATACGCAGTATTTT. Translation: CASSAFSTDTQYF.